This T cell receptor (beta chain) was sequenced in a study of T cells in Graves' hyperthyroidism and ophthalmopathy. Findings of the study overall: In the blood, most expanded thyroid clonotypes above 0.001 appeared as well.

With duration under 3 months, ophthalmopathy was active: Clinical Activity Score at least 3, NOSPECS at least 4. Patients with uncontrolled infections, other autoimmune diseases, pregnancy or lactation were excluded. Each 10 ml fresh peripheral blood draw supplied the PBMCs. This clonotype was detected ten times or more. Its antigen is undetermined. Researchers took RNA transcripts and amplified the TCR beta CDR3 regions from them. The HTBI primer set drove a first-round RT-PCR of the TCR CDR3. TCRdb ran MiXCR on the multiplex PCR reads and lists one entry per CDR3 protein. The sample lists about half a million distinct CDR3 sequences, approximately 23% seen once, with approximately 49% in the top ten. The sample was blood. The TCR was taken from a woman aged 70-85 years with Graves' ophthalmopathy.

The CDR3 protein is CASTIRQGTGEKLFF. As DNA, the CDR3 is TGTGCCAGCACCATCCGACAGGGGACGGGTGAAAAACTGTTTTTT. The chain carries TRBV2 and TRBJ1-4; TRBD1 aligns across 8 bases. The CDR3 length is 15 residues. The germline gives CDR1 SNHLY, CDR2 FYNNEI. The trim removed 7 bases at V and 7 bases at J, leaving 11 bases unmatched.